The following is a TCR beta chain sequence with its context. The data are from a study of blood T cell repertoires in COVID-19. Study overall: Researchers got acute and convalescent COVID-19 samples from the United States, Italy and Spain. T cells, B-cell-depleted T cells, or PBMCs provided the cDNA or gDNA that served as material.

Trimming at V came to 3 bases and at J to 1 base, leaving 2 bases not matched to a gene. The germline V gene encodes CDR1 KGHSH and CDR2 LQKENI. The CDR3 runs to 14 residues. Authors' data handling: Researchers report that nucleated cell counts were estimated from reference gene primer amplification. Assay used: immunoSEQ multiplex PCR; TCRdb lists only in-frame clones, some missing. Clonal size and the V and J genes are those of that table, whereas D and trimming came from the DNA. The sample records some 70,000 clones, roughly 87% being singletons. The clonotype comes from a man in his forties or fifties with active COVID-19. The V gene is TRBV18, the J gene TRBJ1-1, with 7 bases identical to TRBD1. Input material: peripheral blood. The CDR3 loop is CASSPGQENTEAFF. CDR3 DNA sequence: TGTGCCAGCTCACCCGGACAGGAGAACACTGAAGCTTTCTTT.